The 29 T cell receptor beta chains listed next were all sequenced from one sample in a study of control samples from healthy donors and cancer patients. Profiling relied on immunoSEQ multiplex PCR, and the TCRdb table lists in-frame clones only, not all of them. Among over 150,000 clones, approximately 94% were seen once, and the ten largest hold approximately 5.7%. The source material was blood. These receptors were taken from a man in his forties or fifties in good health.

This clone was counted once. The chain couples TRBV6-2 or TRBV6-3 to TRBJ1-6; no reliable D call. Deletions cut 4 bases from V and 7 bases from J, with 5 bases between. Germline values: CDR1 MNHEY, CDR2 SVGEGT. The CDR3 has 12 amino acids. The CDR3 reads CASSSGNSPLHF. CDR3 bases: TGTGCCAGCAGTTCTGGAAATTCACCCCTCCACTTT.

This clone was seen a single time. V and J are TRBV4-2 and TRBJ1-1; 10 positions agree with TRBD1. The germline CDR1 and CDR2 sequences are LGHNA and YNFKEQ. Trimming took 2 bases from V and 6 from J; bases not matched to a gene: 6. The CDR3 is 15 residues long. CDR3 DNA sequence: TGTGCCAGCAGCCAACGGGTAGGACAGGGGGCTGAAGCTTTCTTT. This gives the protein CASSQRVGQGAEAFF.

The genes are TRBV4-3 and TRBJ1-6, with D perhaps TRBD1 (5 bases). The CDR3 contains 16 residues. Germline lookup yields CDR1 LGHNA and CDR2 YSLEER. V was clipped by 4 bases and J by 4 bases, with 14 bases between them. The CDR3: CASSLGRGGYNSPLHF. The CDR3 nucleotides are TGCGCCAGCAGCCTCGGTCGTGGGGGGTATAATTCACCCCTCCACTTT.

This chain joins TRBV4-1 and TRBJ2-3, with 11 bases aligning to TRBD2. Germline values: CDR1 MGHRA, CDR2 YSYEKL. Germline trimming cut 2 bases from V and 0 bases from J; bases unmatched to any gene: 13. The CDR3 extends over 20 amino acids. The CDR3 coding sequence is TGCGCCAGCAGCCAACCGGGACTAGCGGACCGTCGTGAGAGCACAGATACGCAGTATTTT. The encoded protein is CASSQPGLADRRESTDTQYF.

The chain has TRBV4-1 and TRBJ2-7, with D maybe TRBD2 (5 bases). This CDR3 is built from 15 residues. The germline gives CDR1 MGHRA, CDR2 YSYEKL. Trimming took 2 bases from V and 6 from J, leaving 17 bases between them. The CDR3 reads CASSQKGWASGEQYF. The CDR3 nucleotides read TGCGCCAGCAGCCAAAAGGGATGGGCCAGCGGCGAGCAGTACTTC.

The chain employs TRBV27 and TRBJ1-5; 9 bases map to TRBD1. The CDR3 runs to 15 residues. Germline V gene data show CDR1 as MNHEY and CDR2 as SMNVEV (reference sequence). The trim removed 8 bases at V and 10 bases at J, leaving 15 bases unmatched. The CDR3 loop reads CASRHSGTGRGPQHF. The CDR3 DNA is TGTGCCAGCCGGCACTCTGGGACAGGGCGAGGACCCCAGCATTTT.

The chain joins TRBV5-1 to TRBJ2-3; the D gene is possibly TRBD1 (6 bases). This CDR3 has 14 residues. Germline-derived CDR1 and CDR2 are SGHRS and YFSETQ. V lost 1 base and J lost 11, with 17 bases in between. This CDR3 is CASSLTGLTEEQYF. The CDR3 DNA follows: TGCGCCAGCAGCTTGACAGGGCTAACTGAGGAGCAGTATTTT.

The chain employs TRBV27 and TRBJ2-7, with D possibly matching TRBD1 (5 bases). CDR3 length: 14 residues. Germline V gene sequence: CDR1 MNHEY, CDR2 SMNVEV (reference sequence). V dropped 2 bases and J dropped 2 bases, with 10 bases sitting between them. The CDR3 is CASSLKGSTYEQYF. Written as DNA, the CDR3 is TGTGCCAGCAGTTTAAAGGGGTCGACCTACGAGCAGTACTTC.

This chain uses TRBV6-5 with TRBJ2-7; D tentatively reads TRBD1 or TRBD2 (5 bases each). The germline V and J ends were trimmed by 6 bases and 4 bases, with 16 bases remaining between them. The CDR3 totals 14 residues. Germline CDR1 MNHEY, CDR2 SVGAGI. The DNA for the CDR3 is TGTGCCAGCAGCTATTCGAGGGGCCGGTACGAGCAGTACTTC. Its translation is CASSYSRGRYEQYF.

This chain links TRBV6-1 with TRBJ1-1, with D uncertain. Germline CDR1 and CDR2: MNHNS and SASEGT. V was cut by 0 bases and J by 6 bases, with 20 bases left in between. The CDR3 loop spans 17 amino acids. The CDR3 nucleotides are TGTGCCAGCAGTGAAGCGCGCGGTGGCCTCCCCATTTCTGAAGCTTTCTTT. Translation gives CASSEARGGLPISEAFF.

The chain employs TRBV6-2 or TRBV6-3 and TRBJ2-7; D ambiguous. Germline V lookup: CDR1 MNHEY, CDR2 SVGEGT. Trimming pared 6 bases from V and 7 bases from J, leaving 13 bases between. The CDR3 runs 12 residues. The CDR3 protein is CASSQWRREQYF. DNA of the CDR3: TGTGCCAGCAGCCAGTGGCGGCGGGAGCAGTACTTC.

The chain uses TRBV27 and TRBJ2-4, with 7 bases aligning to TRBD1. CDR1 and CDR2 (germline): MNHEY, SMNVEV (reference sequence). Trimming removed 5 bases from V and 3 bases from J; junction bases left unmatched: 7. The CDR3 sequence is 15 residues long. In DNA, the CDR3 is TGTGCCAGCAGTACCGACAGGGTCGGCAAAAACATTCAGTACTTC. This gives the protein CASSTDRVGKNIQYF.

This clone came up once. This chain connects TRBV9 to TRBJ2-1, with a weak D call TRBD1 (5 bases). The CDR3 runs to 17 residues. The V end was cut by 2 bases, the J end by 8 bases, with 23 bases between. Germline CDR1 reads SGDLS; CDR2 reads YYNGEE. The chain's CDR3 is CASSVRSGWGTIDEQFF. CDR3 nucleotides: TGTGCCAGCAGCGTGAGATCAGGGTGGGGTACAATAGATGAGCAGTTCTTC.

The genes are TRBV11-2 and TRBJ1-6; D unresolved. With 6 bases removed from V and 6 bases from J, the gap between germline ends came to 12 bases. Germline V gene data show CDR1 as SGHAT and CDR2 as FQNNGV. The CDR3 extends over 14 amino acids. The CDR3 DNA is TGTGCCAGCAGTTTTGGACCGATTAATTCACCCCTCCACTTT. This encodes CASSFGPINSPLHF.

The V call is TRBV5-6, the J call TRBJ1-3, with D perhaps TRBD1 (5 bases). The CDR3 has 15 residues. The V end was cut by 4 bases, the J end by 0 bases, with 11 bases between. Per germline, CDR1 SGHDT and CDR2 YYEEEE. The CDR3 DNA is TGTGCCAGCAGCCGTCGTGGGGGCTCTGGAAACACCATATATTTT. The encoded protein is CASSRRGGSGNTIYF.

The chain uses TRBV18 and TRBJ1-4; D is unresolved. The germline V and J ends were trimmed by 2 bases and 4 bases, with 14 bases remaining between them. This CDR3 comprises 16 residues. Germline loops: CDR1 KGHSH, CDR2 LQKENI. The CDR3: CASSPLGGSGNEKLFF. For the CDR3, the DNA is TGTGCCAGCTCACCATTGGGTGGCTCTGGTAATGAAAAACTGTTTTTT.

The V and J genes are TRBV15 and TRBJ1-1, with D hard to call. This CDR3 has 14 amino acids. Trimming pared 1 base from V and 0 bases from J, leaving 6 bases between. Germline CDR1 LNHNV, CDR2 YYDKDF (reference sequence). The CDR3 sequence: CATSRVRLNTEAFF. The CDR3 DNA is TGTGCCACCAGCAGAGTACGTTTGAACACTGAAGCTTTCTTT.

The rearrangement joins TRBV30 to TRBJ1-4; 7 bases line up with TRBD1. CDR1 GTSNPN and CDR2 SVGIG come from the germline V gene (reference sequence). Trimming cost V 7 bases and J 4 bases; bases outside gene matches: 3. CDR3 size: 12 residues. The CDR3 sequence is CASQGLNEKLFF. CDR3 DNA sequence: TGTGCCTCACAGGGGCTTAATGAAAAACTGTTTTTT.

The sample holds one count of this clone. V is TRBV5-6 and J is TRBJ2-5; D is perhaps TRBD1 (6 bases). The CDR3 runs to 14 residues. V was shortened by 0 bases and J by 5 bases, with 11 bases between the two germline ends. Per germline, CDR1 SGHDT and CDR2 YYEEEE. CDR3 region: CASSLEGGWETQYF. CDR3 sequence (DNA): TGTGCCAGCAGCTTGGAAGGGGGTTGGGAGACCCAGTACTTC. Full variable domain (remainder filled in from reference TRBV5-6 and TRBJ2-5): DAGVTQSPTHLIKTRGQQVTLRCSPKSGHDTVSWYQQALGQGPQFIFQYYEEEERQRGNFPDRFSGHQFPNYSSELNVNALLLGDSALYLCASSLEGGWETQYFGPGTRLLVL.

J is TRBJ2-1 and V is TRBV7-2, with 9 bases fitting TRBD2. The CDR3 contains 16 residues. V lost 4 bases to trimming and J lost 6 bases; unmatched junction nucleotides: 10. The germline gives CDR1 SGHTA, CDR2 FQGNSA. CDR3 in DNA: TGTGCCAGCAGCTGGAATGCGGGGGGGATGAGCAATGAGCAGTTCTTC. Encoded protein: CASSWNAGGMSNEQFF.

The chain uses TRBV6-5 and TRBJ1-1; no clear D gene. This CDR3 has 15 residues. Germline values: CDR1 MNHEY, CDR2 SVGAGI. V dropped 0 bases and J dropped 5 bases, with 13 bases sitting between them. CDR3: CASSYSPGVGTEAFF. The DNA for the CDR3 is TGTGCCAGCAGTTACTCCCCCGGGGTCGGGACTGAAGCTTTCTTT.

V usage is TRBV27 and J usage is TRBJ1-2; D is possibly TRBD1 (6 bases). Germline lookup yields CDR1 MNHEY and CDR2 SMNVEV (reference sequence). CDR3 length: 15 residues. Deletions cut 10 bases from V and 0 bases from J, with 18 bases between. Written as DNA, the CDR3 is TGTGCCAAGAAGGGGGGGGCGGGAACTAACTATGGCTACACCTTC. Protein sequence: CAKKGGAGTNYGYTF.

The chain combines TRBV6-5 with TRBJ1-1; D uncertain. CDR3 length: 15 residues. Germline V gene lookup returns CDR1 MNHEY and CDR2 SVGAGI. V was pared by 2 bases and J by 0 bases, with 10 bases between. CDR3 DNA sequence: TGTGCCAGCAGTTACGGGGTCGGCTTGAACACTGAAGCTTTCTTT. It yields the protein CASSYGVGLNTEAFF.

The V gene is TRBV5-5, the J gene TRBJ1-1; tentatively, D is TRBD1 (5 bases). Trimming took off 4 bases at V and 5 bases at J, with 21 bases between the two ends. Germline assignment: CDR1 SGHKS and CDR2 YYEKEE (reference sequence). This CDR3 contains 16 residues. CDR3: CASSPLQEQGITEAFF. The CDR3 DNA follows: TGTGCCAGCAGCCCCCTTCAGGAGCAGGGTATAACTGAAGCTTTCTTT.

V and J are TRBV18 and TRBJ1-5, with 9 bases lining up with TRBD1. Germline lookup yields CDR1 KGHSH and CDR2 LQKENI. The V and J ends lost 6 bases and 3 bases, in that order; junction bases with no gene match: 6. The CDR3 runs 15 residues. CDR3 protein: CASSWDRVDNQPQHF. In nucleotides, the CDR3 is TGTGCCAGCTCCTGGGACAGGGTGGACAATCAGCCCCAGCATTTT.

The CDR3 DNA follows: TGCAGCGTAGACAGCGCGGACTCCTACAATGAGCAGTTCTTC. It specifies CSVDSADSYNEQFF. The chain has TRBV29-1 and TRBJ2-1, with TRBD1 as a possible D gene (5 bases). Germline V gene sequence: CDR1 SQVTM, CDR2 ANQGSEA. This CDR3 comprises 14 residues. V lost 6 bases to trimming and J lost 0 bases, with 12 bases between them.

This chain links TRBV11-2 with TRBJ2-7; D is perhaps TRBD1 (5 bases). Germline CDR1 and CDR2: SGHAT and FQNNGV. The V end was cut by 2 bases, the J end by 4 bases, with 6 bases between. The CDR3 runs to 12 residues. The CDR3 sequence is CASSLQGYEQYF. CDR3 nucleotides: TGTGCCAGCAGCTTACAGGGTTACGAGCAGTACTTC.

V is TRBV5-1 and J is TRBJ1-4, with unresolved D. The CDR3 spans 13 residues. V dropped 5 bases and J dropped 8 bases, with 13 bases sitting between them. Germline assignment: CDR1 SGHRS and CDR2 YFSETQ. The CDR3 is CASRDRGNEKLFF. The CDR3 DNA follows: TGCGCCAGCAGGGACCGGGGTAACGAAAAACTGTTTTTT.

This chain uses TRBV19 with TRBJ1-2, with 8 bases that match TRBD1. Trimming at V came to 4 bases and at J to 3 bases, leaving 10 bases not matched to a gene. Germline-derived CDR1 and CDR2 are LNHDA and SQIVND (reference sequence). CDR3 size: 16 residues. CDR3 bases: TGTGCCAGTAGTAGCTCAACAGGGGGTCTACACTATGGCTACACCTTC. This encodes CASSSSTGGLHYGYTF.